This TCR beta chain is drawn from a study of blood T cells in healthy people across ages. This clonotype was recorded at least ten times. V was shortened by 2 bases and J by 5 bases, with 9 bases between the two germline ends. The germline CDR1 and CDR2 sequences are MDHEN and SYDVKM. The CDR3 contains 13 residues. Through a sample-barcoded 5' primer and a J-beta primer mix, a second PCR was run for roughly 6 to 11 cycles. TCRdb fed the 5' RACE reads into MiXCR, producing one record per CDR3 protein. Of more than 800,000 distinct CDR3 sequences in the sample, around 26% are singletons; the top ten hold roughly 17%.

This sequence originates from a woman older than 75 in good health. This sequence joins TRBV28 and TRBJ1-2; D uncertain. The sample taken for sequencing was blood. CDR3: CASSLTELYGYTF. The CDR3 region has the DNA TGTGCCAGCAGTTTAACAGAATTGTATGGCTACACCTTC.